One and the same sample provided the 2 T cell receptor beta chains below, sequenced in a study of shared clonotypes between healthy human individuals. CD45RO-negative CD8 cells positively selected for CCR7 made up the naive population, which excluded terminally differentiated effector memory CD45RA+ cells. Sequencing used immunoSEQ multiplex PCR; TCRdb keeps in-frame clones, though not all of them. Of 550,000 to 750,000 clones listed, around 95% are singletons. Specimen: naive CD8+ T cells sorted from blood. These receptor sequences come from a young woman in good health.

CDR3 in amino acids: CASSLGLAKNTDTQYF. DNA of the CDR3: TGTGCCAGCAGCTTGGGACTAGCGAAGAACACAGATACGCAGTATTTT. The chain couples TRBV11-2 to TRBJ2-3; 10 bases line up with TRBD2. The CDR3 consists of 16 residues. The germline V gene encodes CDR1 SGHAT and CDR2 FQNNGV. J gave up 2 bases and V 3 bases, and 5 bases lay outside the gene matches.

This clone has a handful of counts. The chain joins TRBV28 to TRBJ1-1; D gene uncertain. Germline CDR1 and CDR2: MDHEN and SYDVKM. The CDR3 totals 13 residues. Trimming shortened V by 5 bases and J by 0 bases, and 7 bases separated the two germline ends. The CDR3 DNA sequence: TGTGCCAGCAGTCCTCACATGAACACTGAAGCTTTCTTT. It is translated as CASSPHMNTEAFF.